The 4 T cell receptor beta chains reported below all come from one sample, sequenced in a study of CD8+CD57+ T cells in acquired aplastic anemia. CD8+CD57+ cell expansion, shown by flow cytometry, had occurred in the patients selected for sequencing. Both TCR beta VDJ combination and CDR3 sequence profiling were carried out. Genomic DNA was the template for this profiling. TCRdb processed the reads anew with MiXCR; each CDR3 protein has one entry. The table has 150,000 to 160,000 distinct CDR3 sequences, 40% to 65% seen once; the top ten hold 12%. The sequencing sample was made of sorted CD4+, CD8+, or CD8+CD57+ T cells (not recorded which) from PBMCs. These receptors originate from a human donor with aplastic anemia.

Regarding this clonotype: One junction end disagrees with the germline gene, perhaps due to a read error. The chain couples TRBV7-8 to TRBJ2-3; D ambiguous. The CDR3 totals 11 residues. Germline values: CDR1 SGHVS, CDR2 FQNEAQ. The CDR3 loop is CASSLTDTRYF. The CDR3 nucleotides read TGTGCCAGCAGCCTAACAGATACGCGGTATTTT.

This clonotype has just a few counts. V is TRBV27 and J is TRBJ2-1, with 7 bases lining up with TRBD2. The CDR3 has 13 amino acids. Per germline, CDR1 MNHEY and CDR2 SMNVEV (reference sequence). Trimming removed 5 bases from V and 7 bases from J; junction bases left unmatched: 5. CDR3 region: CASSNMGGNEQFF. CDR3 bases: TGTGCCAGCAGTAATATGGGAGGGAATGAGCAGTTCTTC.

This chain links TRBV10-3 with TRBJ2-3, with 9 bases aligning to TRBD1. Germline CDR1 reads ENHRY; CDR2 reads SYGVKD. Unmatched junction bases numbered 11, after V lost 4 bases and J lost 6 bases. CDR3 length: 16 amino acids. The CDR3: CAISAIPTGGSDTQYF. CDR3 nucleotide sequence: TGTGCCATCAGTGCCATCCCGACAGGGGGGTCCGATACGCAGTATTTT.

This clonotype was counted only a few times. The V call is TRBV19, the J call TRBJ1-2; D is possibly TRBD1 (6 bases). The CDR3 spans 13 residues. Germline lookup yields CDR1 LNHDA and CDR2 SQIVND (reference sequence). V was trimmed by 7 bases and J by 8 bases, leaving 17 bases between them. CDR3 residues: CASTKDWGAGYTF. The CDR3 nucleotides are TGTGCCAGTACCAAGGACTGGGGGGCAGGCTACACCTTC. Supplemented by reference TRBV19 and TRBJ1-2, the full variable domain reads DGGITQSPKYLFRKEGQNVTLSCEQNLNHDAMYWYRQDPGQGLRLIYYSQIVNDFQKGDIAEGYSVSREKKESFPLTVTSAQKNPTAFYLCASTKDWGAGYTFGSGTRLTVV.